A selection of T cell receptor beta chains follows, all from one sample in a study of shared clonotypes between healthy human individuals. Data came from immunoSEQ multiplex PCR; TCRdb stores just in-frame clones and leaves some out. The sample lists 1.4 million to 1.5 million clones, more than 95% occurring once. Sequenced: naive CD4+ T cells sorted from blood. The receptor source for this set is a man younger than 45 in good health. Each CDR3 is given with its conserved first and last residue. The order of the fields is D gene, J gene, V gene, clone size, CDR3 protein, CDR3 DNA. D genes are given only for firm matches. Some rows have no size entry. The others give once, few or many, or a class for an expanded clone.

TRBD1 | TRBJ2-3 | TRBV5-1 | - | CASSFFFGQGAGDTQYF | TGCGCCAGCAGCTTTTTCTTCGGGCAGGGGGCAGGAGATACGCAGTATTTT
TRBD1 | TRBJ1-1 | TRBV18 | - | CASSPSTGAEAFF | TGTGCCAGCTCACCAAGTACAGGGGCTGAAGCTTTCTTT
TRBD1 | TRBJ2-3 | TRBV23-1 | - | CASSHSFRDRGGRTDTQYF | TGCGCCAGCAGTCATTCGTTCCGGGACAGGGGGGGAAGGACAGATACGCAGTATTTT
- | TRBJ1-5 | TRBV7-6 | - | CASSHGPETPYSNQPQHF | TGTGCCAGCAGCCACGGACCCGAAACACCTTATAGCAATCAGCCCCAGCATTTT
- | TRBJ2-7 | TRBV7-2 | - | CASSLGTAYEQYF | TGTGCCAGCAGCTTAGGGACAGCCTACGAGCAGTACTTC
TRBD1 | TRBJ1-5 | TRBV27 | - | CASSLYKTGQGNQPQHF | TGTGCCAGCAGTTTATATAAAACGGGACAGGGCAATCAGCCCCAGCATTTT
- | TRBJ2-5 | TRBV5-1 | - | CASSLAGGQETQYF | TGCGCCAGCAGCTTGGCGGGCGGTCAAGAGACCCAGTACTTC
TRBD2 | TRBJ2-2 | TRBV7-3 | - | CASSSGLAGVGELFF | TGTGCCAGCAGCTCGGGACTAGCGGGAGTCGGGGAGCTGTTTTTT
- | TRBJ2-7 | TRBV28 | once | CASSLKLGASSHEQYF | TGTGCCAGCAGTCTTAAACTTGGGGCCAGTAGCCACGAGCAGTACTTC
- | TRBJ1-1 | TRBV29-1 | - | CSVDLGHDTEAFF | TGCAGCGTTGACTTGGGACATGACACTGAAGCTTTCTTT
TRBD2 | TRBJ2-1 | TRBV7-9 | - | CASSSGVLREPSYNEQFF | TGTGCCAGCAGCTCCGGCGTTCTGCGGGAGCCCTCCTACAATGAGCAGTTCTTC
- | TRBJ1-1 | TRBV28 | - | CAVLDSLNTEAFF | TGTGCGGTTTTGGACAGTCTGAACACTGAAGCTTTCTTT
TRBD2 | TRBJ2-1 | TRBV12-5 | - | CASGLVLAGVSNEQFF | TGTGCTAGTGGTTTGGTACTCGCGGGAGTGTCGAATGAGCAGTTCTTC
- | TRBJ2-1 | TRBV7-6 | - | CASSALRGNEQFF | TGTGCCAGCAGCGCCCTCCGCGGGAATGAGCAGTTCTTC
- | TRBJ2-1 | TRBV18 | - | CASSPLAGSSNEQFF | TGTGCCAGCTCACCACTGGCAGGGAGTAGCAATGAGCAGTTCTTC
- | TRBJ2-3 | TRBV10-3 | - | CAISELMTDTQYF | TGTGCCATCAGTGAGTTGATGACAGATACGCAGTATTTT
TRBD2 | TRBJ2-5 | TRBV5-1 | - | CASSSRPGLAGVVQETQYF | TGCGCCAGCAGCAGCCGACCGGGACTAGCGGGGGTGGTCCAAGAGACCCAGTACTTC
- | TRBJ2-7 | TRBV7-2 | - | CASSPLWANEQYF | TGTGCCAGCAGCCCCCTGTGGGCCAACGAGCAGTACTTC
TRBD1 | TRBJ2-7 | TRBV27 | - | CASSLTRTGTSYEQYF | TGTGCCAGCAGTTTAACCCGGACAGGCACCTCCTACGAGCAGTACTTC
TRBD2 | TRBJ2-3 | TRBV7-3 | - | CASSSGTSGRADF | TGTGCCAGCAGCTCCGGGACTAGCGGGAGGGCGGATTTT
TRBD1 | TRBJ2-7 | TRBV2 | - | CASLNRGQMGEQYF | TGTGCCAGTTTAAACAGGGGGCAGATGGGCGAGCAGTACTTC
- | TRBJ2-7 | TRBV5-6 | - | CASSPPGLNYEQYF | TGTGCCAGCAGCCCCCCGGGACTTAACTACGAGCAGTACTTC
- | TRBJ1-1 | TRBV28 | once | CASTRNTEAFF | TGTGCCAGCACCCGAAACACTGAAGCTTTCTTT
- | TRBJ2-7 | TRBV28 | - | CASSQRPRGYEQYF | TGTGCCAGCAGCCAACGGCCCAGAGGCTACGAGCAGTACTTC
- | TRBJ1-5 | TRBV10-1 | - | CASSESTQPQHF | TGCGCCAGCAGTGAGTCGACTCAGCCCCAGCATTTT
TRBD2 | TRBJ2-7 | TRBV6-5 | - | CASSSGLAHYEQYF | TGTGCCAGCAGCTCTGGACTAGCTCACTACGAGCAGTACTTC
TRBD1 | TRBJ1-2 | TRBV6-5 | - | CASSYTGQGYGYTF | TGTGCCAGCAGTTACACGGGACAGGGATATGGCTACACCTTC
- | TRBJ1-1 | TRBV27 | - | CASSLIPAGYMNTEAFF | TGTGCCAGCAGTTTAATTCCGGCAGGGTATATGAACACTGAAGCTTTCTTT
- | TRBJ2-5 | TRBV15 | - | CATSTLGTQYF | TGTGCCACCAGCACGCTCGGGACCCAGTACTTC
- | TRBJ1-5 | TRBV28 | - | CASWGGEDFEPQHF | TGTGCCAGTTGGGGGGGGGAGGACTTCGAGCCCCAGCATTTT
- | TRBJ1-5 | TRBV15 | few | CATSPRSQGPGLHF | TGTGCCACCAGCCCAAGAAGTCAGGGCCCAGGGCTGCATTTT
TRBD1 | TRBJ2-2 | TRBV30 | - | CAWSQSYRGRNTGELFF | TGTGCCTGGAGCCAATCGTACAGGGGGAGGAACACCGGGGAGCTGTTTTTT
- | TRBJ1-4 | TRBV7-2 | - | CASSRDRSGEKLFF | TGTGCCAGCAGCCGCGACAGGAGTGGGGAAAAACTGTTTTTT
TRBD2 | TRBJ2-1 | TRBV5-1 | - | CASSHGTSTREQFF | TGCGCCAGCAGCCACGGGACTAGTACACGGGAGCAGTTCTTC
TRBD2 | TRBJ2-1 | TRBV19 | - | CASRPGTSGRVYNEQFF | TGTGCCAGTAGGCCCGGGACTAGCGGGAGGGTCTACAATGAGCAGTTCTTC
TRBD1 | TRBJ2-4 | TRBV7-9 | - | CASSLVRGNIQYF | TGTGCCAGCAGCTTAGTCAGGGGGAACATTCAGTACTTC
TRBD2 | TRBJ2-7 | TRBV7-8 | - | CASSLEAGAYEQYF | TGTGCCAGCAGCTTAGAAGCGGGAGCCTACGAGCAGTACTTC
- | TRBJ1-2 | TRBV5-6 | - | CASSLAGFRYTF | TGTGCCAGCAGCTTGGCAGGGTTCCGCTACACCTTC
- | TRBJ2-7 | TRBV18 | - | CASSPKRSSGWEQYF | TGTGCCAGCTCACCGAAGCGGTCCAGCGGATGGGAGCAGTACTTC
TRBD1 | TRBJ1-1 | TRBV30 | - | CAWRDGQGKRAFF | TGTGCCTGGAGGGACGGACAGGGGAAACGAGCTTTCTTT
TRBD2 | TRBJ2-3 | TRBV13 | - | CASSSGTLPLAGFTDTQYF | TGTGCCAGCAGCTCCGGCACCCTCCCACTAGCGGGGTTCACAGATACGCAGTATTTT
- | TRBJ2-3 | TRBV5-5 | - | CASSRGKAGRGDTQYF | TGTGCCAGCAGCCGAGGAAAGGCAGGGCGGGGAGATACGCAGTATTTT
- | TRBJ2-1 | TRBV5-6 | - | CASTLRDEQFF | TGTGCCAGCACCTTGAGGGATGAGCAGTTCTTC
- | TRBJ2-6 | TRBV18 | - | CASSPTGANVLTF | TGTGCCAGCTCACCTACTGGGGCCAACGTCCTGACTTTC
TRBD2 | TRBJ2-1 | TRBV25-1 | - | CASSHPGLAGGEQFF | TGTGCCAGCAGTCACCCGGGACTAGCGGGAGGTGAGCAGTTCTTC